Listed below are T cell receptor beta chains from one sample, sequenced in a study of blood T cell repertoires in COVID-19. The table came from immunoSEQ multiplex PCR; TCRdb's copy has only in-frame clones and leaves some out. Among roughly 60,000 clones listed, over 80% were seen once. Input material: peripheral blood. The receptors here all came from a young man with COVID-19, enrolled during active disease. Each CDR3 is given with its conserved first and last residue. A D gene is named only where the DNA matches it firmly. Where a row states a size, it is once, few, many or the class of an expanded clone; other rows omit it.

NA	TRBV7-9	NA	TRBJ1-2	TGTGCCAGCAGCTTCTTCAGCGACTATGGCTACACCTTC	CASSFFSDYGYTF
NA	TRBV7-9	NA	TRBJ1-2	TGTGCCAGCAGCTTATCAAGTGAGAACTATGGCTACACCTTC	CASSLSSENYGYTF
few	TRBV5-1	NA	TRBJ1-1	TGCGCCAGCAGCGGGGGCGGGCTAGCTTTCTTT	CASSGGGLAFF
once	TRBV21-1	NA	TRBJ1-5	TGTGCCATTAATCGGGATCAGCCCCAGCATTTT	CAINRDQPQHF
NA	TRBV7-2	TRBD1	TRBJ1-1	TGTGCCAGCACCCCCCCCGGGACAGGGGCCGCTATTTGGGGCACTGAAGCTTTCTTT	CASTPPGTGAAIWGTEAFF
NA	TRBV19	NA	TRBJ1-6	TGTGCCAGTAGTCAACAGGGTGAGGGCTCCTATAATTCACCCCTCCACTTT	CASSQQGEGSYNSPLHF
NA	TRBV19	TRBD1	TRBJ1-4	TGTGCCAGTAGTACGGACAGGTTTTCTGAAAAACTGTTTTTT	CASSTDRFSEKLFF
NA	TRBV7-3	TRBD1	TRBJ2-1	TGTGCCAGCAGCCCCGCCCGGACAGGGGGCAGTGAGCAGTTCTTC	CASSPARTGGSEQFF
NA	TRBV11-2	TRBD2	TRBJ2-1	TGTGCCAGCAGCTTACGGGCGGGAGCCCCGGGTGAGCAGTTCTTC	CASSLRAGAPGEQFF
NA	TRBV24-1	NA	TRBJ1-2	TGTGCCACCAGTGATCCGGGACATGTCGAATATGGCTACACCTTC	CATSDPGHVEYGYTF
NA	TRBV6-4	TRBD2	TRBJ2-1	TGTGCCAGCAGTCCCGGGACTAGCAGCTACAATGAGCAGTTCTTC	CASSPGTSSYNEQFF
NA	TRBV4-1	TRBD1	TRBJ2-6	TGCGCCAGCAGCCCGACAGGGGTCAACTCTGGGGCCAACGTCCTGACTTTC	CASSPTGVNSGANVLTF
NA	TRBV11-1	TRBD1	TRBJ1-1	TGTGCCAGCAGCGGAACAGGGGGCGCGAGCACTGAAGCTTTCTTT	CASSGTGGASTEAFF
few	TRBV9	TRBD2	TRBJ2-3	TGTGCCAGCAGCTCCGGGGGAGGGGTCACAGATACGCAGTATTTT	CASSSGGGVTDTQYF
NA	TRBV3-1/TRBV3-2	TRBD1	TRBJ1-5	TGTGCCAGCAGCCCCCGGCCAGGGGGCGCGCAGCCCCAGCATTTT	CASSPRPGGAQPQHF
NA	TRBV30	NA	TRBJ2-7	TGTGCCTGGAGTCTCGAGCGGAACTCCTACGAGCAGTACTTC	CAWSLERNSYEQYF
once	TRBV4-3	TRBD1	TRBJ1-1	TGCGCCAGCAGCCAAAAAGTCCCGGGACAGGGGACGAACACTGAAGCTTTCTTT	CASSQKVPGQGTNTEAFF
few	TRBV4-1	TRBD2	TRBJ2-5	TGCGCCAGCAGCCAGCGACTAGCCCAAGAGACCCAGTACTTC	CASSQRLAQETQYF
NA	TRBV7-2	NA	TRBJ1-1	TGTGCCAGCAGCTCGAATCGGAGGGAGAACACTGAAGCTTTCTTT	CASSSNRRENTEAFF
NA	TRBV9	TRBD1	TRBJ2-1	TGTGCCAGCAGCACCACCGGGACAGCAGGGAATGAGCAGTTCTTC	CASSTTGTAGNEQFF
NA	TRBV18	TRBD1	TRBJ2-5	TGTGCCAGCTCACCACCGGGACAGGGCCAAGAGACCCAGTACTTC	CASSPPGQGQETQYF
NA	TRBV9	NA	TRBJ1-6	TGTGCCAGCAGCGTAGGGGGCAGGGATAATTCACCCCTCCACTTT	CASSVGGRDNSPLHF
NA	TRBV28	NA	TRBJ2-7	TGTGCCAGCAGTGACAGGGACGGGGGGCAGTACTTC	CASSDRDGGQYF
NA	TRBV4-1	NA	TRBJ1-1	TGCGCCAGCAGCCAAGTTTTTTCCGTCACTGAAGCTTTCTTT	CASSQVFSVTEAFF
once	TRBV20-1	NA	TRBJ1-2	TGCAGTGCTAGGGCGGGAGTAGACTACACCTTC	CSARAGVDYTF
NA	TRBV24-1	TRBD2	TRBJ2-1	TGTGCCACCAGTGATGTCTCGGGGGGAAATGCCTACAATGAGCAGTTCTTC	CATSDVSGGNAYNEQFF
NA	TRBV3-1/TRBV3-2	TRBD1	TRBJ1-4	TGTGCCAGCAGCTTCTCGGACAGGGAGGGTGAAAAACTGTTTTTT	CASSFSDREGEKLFF
once	TRBV27	NA	TRBJ2-1	TGTGCCAGCAGTGTGCGCTCCTACAATGAGCAGTTCTTC	CASSVRSYNEQFF
NA	TRBV28	TRBD2	TRBJ2-7	TGTGCCAGCAGTTTAACCTCCGGGACTAGAGAGAGAGAGCAGTACTTC	CASSLTSGTREREQYF
NA	TRBV9	TRBD2	TRBJ2-7	TGTGCCAGCAGCGAAGGATCGGGGGGAGGGTTCTACGAGCAGTACTTC	CASSEGSGGGFYEQYF
once	TRBV20-1	NA	TRBJ2-7	TGCAGTGCTGAAACAGGGTTGGTGCAGTACTTC	CSAETGLVQYF
NA	TRBV29-1	NA	TRBJ1-2	TGCAGCGTTGCCATTAACTATGGCTACACCTTC	CSVAINYGYTF
NA	TRBV28	TRBD1	TRBJ1-5	TGTGCCAGCGGCCCGACAGGGGTAGGGGCACAGCCCCAGCATTTT	CASGPTGVGAQPQHF
NA	TRBV5-1	NA	TRBJ1-6	TGCGCCAGCAGGGAAGGACAGAATTCACCCCTCCACTTT	CASREGQNSPLHF
NA	TRBV24-1	TRBD2	TRBJ2-1	TGTGCCACCAGTGGTGGGACTACCTTCAATGAGCAGTTCTTC	CATSGGTTFNEQFF
NA	TRBV28	NA	TRBJ2-5	TGTGCCAGCAGTTTCCTCGGGGAGACCCAGTACTTC	CASSFLGETQYF
NA	TRBV4-3	NA	TRBJ1-1	TGCGCCAGCAGCCACAGGGAAAGGGACACTGAAGCTTTCTTT	CASSHRERDTEAFF
NA	TRBV5-6	NA	TRBJ1-2	TGTGCCAGCAGCTTGGTCAGGGGAAGGGTAGACTATGGCTACACCTTC	CASSLVRGRVDYGYTF
NA	TRBV2	NA	TRBJ1-2	TGTGCCAGCAGTCTCAGGGTTTCCTATGGCTACACCTTC	CASSLRVSYGYTF
few	TRBV28	NA	TRBJ2-6	TGTGCCAGCGCTGGAGCTGGGGCCAACGTCCTGACTTTC	CASAGAGANVLTF
NA	TRBV7-8	NA	TRBJ1-1	TGTGCCAGCAGCTCTTCCCGGGGGGGAGGGAACACTGAAGCTTTCTTT	CASSSSRGGGNTEAFF
once	TRBV18	TRBD1	TRBJ2-7	TGTGCCAGCTCATCGGACAGGGAGCAGTACTTC	CASSSDREQYF
once	TRBV12-3/TRBV12-4	NA	TRBJ2-5	TGTGCCATCGGTAGGGGGGGAGAGACCCAGTACTTC	CAIGRGGETQYF
NA	TRBV25-1	TRBD1	TRBJ1-1	TGTGCCAGCAGTGCCCTGGGACAGGGGTATCTAGAAGCTTTCTTT	CASSALGQGYLEAFF
NA	TRBV4-1	TRBD1	TRBJ1-4	TGCGCCAGCAGCATGACAGGGGAGTTCGGGGAAAAACTGTTTTTT	CASSMTGEFGEKLFF
once	TRBV4-2	TRBD1	TRBJ1-6	TGTGCCAGCAGCCAGGCGACAGGGCGGGAATCACCCCTCCACTTT	CASSQATGRESPLHF